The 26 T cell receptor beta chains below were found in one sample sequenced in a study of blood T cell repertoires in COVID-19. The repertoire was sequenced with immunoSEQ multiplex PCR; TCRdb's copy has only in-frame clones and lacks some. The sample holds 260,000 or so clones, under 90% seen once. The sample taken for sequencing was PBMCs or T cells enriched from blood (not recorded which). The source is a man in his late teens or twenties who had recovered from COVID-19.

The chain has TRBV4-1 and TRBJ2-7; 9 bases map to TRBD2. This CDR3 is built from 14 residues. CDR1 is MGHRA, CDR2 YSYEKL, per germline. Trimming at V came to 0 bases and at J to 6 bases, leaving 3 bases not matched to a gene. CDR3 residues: CASSQEGLALEQYF. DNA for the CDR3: TGCGCCAGCAGCCAAGAAGGACTAGCGCTCGAGCAGTACTTC.

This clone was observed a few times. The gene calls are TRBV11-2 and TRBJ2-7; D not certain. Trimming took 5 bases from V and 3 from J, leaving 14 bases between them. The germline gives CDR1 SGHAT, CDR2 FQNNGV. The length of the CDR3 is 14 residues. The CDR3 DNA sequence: TGTGCCAGCAGCCCCGGCACAGTAGACTACGAGCAGTACTTC. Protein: CASSPGTVDYEQYF.

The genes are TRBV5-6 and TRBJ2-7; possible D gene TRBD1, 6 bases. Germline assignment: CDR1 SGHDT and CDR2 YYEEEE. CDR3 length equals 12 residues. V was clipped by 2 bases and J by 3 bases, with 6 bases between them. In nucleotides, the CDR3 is TGTGCCAGCAGCTTAGGGGGCTACGAGCAGTACTTC. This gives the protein CASSLGGYEQYF.

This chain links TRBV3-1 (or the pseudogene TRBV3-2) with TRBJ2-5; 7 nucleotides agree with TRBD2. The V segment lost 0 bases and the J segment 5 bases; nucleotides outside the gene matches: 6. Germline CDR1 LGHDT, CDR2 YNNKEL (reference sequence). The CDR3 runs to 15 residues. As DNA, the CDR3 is TGTGCCAGCAGCCAAGAATGGGGGGGAGGGGAGACCCAGTACTTC. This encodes CASSQEWGGGETQYF.

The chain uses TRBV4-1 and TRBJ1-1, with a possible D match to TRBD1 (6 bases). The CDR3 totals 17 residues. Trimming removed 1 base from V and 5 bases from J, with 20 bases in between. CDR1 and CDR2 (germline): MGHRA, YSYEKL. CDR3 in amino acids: CASSQVLSHREGTEAFF. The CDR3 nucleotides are TGCGCCAGCAGCCAAGTTTTAAGCCACAGGGAGGGTACTGAAGCTTTCTTT.

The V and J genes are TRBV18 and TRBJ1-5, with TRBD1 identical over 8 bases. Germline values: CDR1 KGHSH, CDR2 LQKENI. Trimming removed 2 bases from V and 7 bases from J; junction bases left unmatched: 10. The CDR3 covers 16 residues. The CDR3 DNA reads TGTGCCAGCTCACCAACGACAGGGGTCCTTTTACAGCCCCAGCATTTT. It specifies CASSPTTGVLLQPQHF.

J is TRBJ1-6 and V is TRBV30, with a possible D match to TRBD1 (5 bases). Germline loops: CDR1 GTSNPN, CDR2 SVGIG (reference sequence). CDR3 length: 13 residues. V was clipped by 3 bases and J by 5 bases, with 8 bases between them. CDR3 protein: CAWRAGNNSPLHF. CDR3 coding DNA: TGTGCCTGGAGGGCAGGGAATAATTCACCCCTCCACTTT.

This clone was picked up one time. In nucleotides, the CDR3 is TGTGCCAGCAGTGAAGGGATCGGGACAGGCAGGAGCGAGCAGTACTTC. Amino acids: CASSEGIGTGRSEQYF. This chain joins TRBV2 and TRBJ2-7, with TRBD1 matching over 8 bases. With 1 base clipped from V and 6 bases from J, the junction kept 11 bases outside the gene matches. The CDR3 sequence is 16 residues long. Germline V gene data show CDR1 as SNHLY and CDR2 as FYNNEI.

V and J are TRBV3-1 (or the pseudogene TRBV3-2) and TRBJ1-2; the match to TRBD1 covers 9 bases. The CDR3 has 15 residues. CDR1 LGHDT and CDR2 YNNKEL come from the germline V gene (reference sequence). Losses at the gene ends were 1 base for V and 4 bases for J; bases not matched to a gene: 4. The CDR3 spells CASSQGTQGAYGYTF. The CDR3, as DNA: TGTGCCAGCAGCCAAGGGACACAGGGGGCCTATGGCTACACCTTC.

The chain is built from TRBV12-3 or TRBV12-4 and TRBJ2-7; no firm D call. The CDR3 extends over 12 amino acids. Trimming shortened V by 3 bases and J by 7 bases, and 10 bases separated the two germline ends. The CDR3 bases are TGTGCCAGCAGTTTGGCGGCCCGGGAGCAGTACTTC. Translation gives CASSLAAREQYF.

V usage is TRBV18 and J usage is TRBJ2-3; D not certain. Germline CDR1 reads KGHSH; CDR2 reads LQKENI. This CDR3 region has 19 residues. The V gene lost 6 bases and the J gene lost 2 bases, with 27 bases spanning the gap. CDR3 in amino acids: CASSPLVVMSRYYTDTQYF. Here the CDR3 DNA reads TGTGCCAGCTCCCCCCTCGTGGTCATGTCCAGGTATTACACAGATACGCAGTATTTT. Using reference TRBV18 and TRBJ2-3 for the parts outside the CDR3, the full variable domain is NAGVMQNPRHLVRRRGQEARLRCSPMKGHSHVYWYRQLPEEGLKFMVYLQKENIIDESGMPKERFSAEFPKEGPSILRIQQVVRGDSAAYFCASSPLVVMSRYYTDTQYFGPGTRLTVL.

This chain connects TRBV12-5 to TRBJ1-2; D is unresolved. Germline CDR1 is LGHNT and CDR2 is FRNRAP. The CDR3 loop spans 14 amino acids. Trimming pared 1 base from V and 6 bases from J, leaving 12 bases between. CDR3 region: CASGLGGKRDGYTF. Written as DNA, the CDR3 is TGTGCTAGTGGTTTGGGGGGAAAGCGGGATGGCTACACCTTC.

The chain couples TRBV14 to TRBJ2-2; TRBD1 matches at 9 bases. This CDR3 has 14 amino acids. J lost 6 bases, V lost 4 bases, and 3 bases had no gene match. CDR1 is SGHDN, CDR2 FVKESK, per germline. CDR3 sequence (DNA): TGTGCCAGCAGCCCGGACAGGGGCGCCGGGGAGCTGTTTTTT. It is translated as CASSPDRGAGELFF.

Written as DNA, the CDR3 is TGTGCCAGCAGCGACAGACTAGCGGGAGGTTCTGAGCAGTTCTTC. Translating it yields CASSDRLAGGSEQFF. The genes are TRBV7-9 and TRBJ2-1, with 13 bases lining up with TRBD2. Germline CDR1 and CDR2: SEHNR and FQNEAQ (reference sequence). Unmatched junction bases numbered 7, after V lost 5 bases and J lost 9 bases. CDR3 length: 15 amino acids.

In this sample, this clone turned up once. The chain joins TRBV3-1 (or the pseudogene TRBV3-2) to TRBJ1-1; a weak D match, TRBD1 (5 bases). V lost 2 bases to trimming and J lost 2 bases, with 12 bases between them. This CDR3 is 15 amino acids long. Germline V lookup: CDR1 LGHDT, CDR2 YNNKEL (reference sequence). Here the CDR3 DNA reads TGTGCCAGCAGCCAAAGCAGGGCAGGTAACACTGAAGCTTTCTTT. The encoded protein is CASSQSRAGNTEAFF.

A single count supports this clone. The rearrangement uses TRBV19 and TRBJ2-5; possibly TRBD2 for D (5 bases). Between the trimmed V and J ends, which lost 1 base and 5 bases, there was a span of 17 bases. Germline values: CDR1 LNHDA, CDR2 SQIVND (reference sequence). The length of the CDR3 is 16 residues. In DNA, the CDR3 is TGTGCCAGTAGTATAGGAGCGGCACCCGAGAGCGAGACCCAGTACTTC. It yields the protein CASSIGAAPESETQYF. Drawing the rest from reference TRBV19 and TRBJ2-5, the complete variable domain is DGGITQSPKYLFRKEGQNVTLSCEQNLNHDAMYWYRQDPGQGLRLIYYSQIVNDFQKGDIAEGYSVSREKKESFPLTVTSAQKNPTAFYLCASSIGAAPESETQYFGPGTRLLVL.

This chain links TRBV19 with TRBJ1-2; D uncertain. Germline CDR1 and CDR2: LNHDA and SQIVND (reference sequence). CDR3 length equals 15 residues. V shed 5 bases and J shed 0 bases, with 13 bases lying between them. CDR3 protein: CASSLGSGSNYGYTF. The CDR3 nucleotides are TGTGCCAGTAGTCTGGGTTCCGGGTCTAACTATGGCTACACCTTC.

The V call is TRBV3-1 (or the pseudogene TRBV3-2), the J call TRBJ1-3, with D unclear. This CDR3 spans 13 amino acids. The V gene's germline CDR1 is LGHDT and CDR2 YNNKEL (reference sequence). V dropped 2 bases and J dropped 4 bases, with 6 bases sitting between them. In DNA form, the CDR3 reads TGTGCCAGCAGCCAATTCTCCGGAAACACCATATATTTT. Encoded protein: CASSQFSGNTIYF.

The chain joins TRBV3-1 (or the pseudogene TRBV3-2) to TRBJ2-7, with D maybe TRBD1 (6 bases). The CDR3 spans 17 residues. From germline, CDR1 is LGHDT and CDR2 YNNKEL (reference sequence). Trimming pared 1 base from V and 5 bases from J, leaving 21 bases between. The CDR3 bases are TGTGCCAGCAGCCAAGCTTCAAGGGGGAGAGGGTTTAACGAGCAGTACTTC. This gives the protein CASSQASRGRGFNEQYF.

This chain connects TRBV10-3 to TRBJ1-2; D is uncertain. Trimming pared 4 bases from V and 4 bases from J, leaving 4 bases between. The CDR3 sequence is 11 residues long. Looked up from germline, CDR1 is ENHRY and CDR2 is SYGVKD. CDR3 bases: TGTGCCATCAGTGGGCCCTATGGCTACACCTTC. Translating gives CAISGPYGYTF.

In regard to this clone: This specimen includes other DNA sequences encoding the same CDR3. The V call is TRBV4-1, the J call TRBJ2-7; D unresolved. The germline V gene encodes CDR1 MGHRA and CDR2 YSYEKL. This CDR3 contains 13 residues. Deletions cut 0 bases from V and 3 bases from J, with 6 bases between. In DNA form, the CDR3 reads TGCGCCAGCAGCCAAGACCCCCTCTACGAGCAGTACTTC. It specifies CASSQDPLYEQYF.

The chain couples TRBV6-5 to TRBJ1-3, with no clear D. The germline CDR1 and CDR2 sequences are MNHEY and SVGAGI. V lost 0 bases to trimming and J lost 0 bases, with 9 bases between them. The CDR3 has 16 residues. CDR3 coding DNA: TGTGCCAGCAGTTACTCGTACACCACCTCTGGAAACACCATATATTTT. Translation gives CASSYSYTTSGNTIYF.

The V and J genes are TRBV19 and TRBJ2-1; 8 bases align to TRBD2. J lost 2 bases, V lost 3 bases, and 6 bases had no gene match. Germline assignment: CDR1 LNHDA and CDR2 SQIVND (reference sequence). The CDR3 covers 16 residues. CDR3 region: CASSMGGGLAYNEQFF. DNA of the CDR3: TGTGCCAGTAGTATGGGGGGGGGACTAGCCTACAATGAGCAGTTCTTC.

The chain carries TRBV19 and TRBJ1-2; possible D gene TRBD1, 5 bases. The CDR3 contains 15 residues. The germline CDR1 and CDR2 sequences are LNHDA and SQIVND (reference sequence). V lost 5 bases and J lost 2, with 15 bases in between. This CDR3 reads CASSPGRGGNYGYTF. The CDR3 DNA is TGTGCCAGTAGTCCGGGACGAGGAGGGAACTATGGCTACACCTTC.

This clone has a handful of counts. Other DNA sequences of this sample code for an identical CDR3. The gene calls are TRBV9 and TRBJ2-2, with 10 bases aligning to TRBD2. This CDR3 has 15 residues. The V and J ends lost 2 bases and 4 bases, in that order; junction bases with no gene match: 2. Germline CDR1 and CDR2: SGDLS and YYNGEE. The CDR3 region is CASSVSGRGTGELFF. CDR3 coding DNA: TGTGCCAGCAGCGTCAGCGGGAGGGGCACCGGGGAGCTGTTTTTT.

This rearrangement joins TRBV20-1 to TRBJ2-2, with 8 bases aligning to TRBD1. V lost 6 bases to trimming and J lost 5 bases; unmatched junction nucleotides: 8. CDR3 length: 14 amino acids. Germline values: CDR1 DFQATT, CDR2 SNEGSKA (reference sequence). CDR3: CSASRQGRTGELFF. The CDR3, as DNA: TGCAGTGCGAGTCGACAGGGGAGGACCGGGGAGCTGTTTTTT.